This TCR beta chain emerged from a study of T-cell reconstitution after alpha-beta-depleted transplantation in children. The CDR3 length is 14 residues. The V gene lost 5 bases and the J gene lost 5 bases, with 18 bases spanning the gap. Germline-derived CDR1 and CDR2 are DFQATT and SNEGSKA (reference sequence). Unique molecular identifiers featured in how the TCRbeta library was prepared. Each CDR3 protein gets one entry after TCRdb re-called the PCR reads with MiXCR. The profile shows about 300,000 distinct CDR3 sequences, roughly a tenth of them singletons. This clonotype was seen ten or more times.

This receptor was identified in a boy younger than two with acute myeloid leukemia, due to receive a stem cell transplant. Source: PBMCs, taken before TCRalphabeta/CD19-depleted stem cell transplant. The rearrangement joins TRBV20-1 to TRBJ2-5; the D call may be TRBD1 or TRBD2 (5 bases each). CDR3 amino acids: CSAPPLGAQETQYF. For the CDR3, the DNA is TGCAGTGCTCCCCCGCTCGGGGCTCAGGAGACCCAGTACTTC.